This TCR beta chain emerged from a study of Graves' ophthalmopathy and Graves' hyperthyroidism. In germline, CDR1 is MNHEY, CDR2 SVGAGI. Trimming took 2 bases from V and 6 from J, leaving 11 bases between them. This CDR3 is 13 amino acids long. This clonotype was picked up many times. Scientists amplified the TCR beta CDR3 regions from RNA transcripts. Amplification began with first-round RT-PCR using HTBI primers, then second-round multiplex PCR was performed. TCRdb itself ran the multiplex PCR reads through MiXCR, one entry per CDR3 protein. Counted here are 500,000 to 700,000 distinct CDR3 sequences, 20% to 25% occurring once; the ten biggest clones make up roughly 7.4%.

The sequence was collected from a woman between 18 and 29 years old with stable Graves' hyperthyroidism. Some clones in this sample may be carry-over from other donors' samples. Sequences were obtained from peripheral blood. The chain has TRBV6-5 and TRBJ2-7; D is uncertain. CDR3 nucleotides: TGTGCCAGCAGTTACCAACCTAGTGGCGAGCAGTACTTC. Amino acid sequence: CASSYQPSGEQYF.